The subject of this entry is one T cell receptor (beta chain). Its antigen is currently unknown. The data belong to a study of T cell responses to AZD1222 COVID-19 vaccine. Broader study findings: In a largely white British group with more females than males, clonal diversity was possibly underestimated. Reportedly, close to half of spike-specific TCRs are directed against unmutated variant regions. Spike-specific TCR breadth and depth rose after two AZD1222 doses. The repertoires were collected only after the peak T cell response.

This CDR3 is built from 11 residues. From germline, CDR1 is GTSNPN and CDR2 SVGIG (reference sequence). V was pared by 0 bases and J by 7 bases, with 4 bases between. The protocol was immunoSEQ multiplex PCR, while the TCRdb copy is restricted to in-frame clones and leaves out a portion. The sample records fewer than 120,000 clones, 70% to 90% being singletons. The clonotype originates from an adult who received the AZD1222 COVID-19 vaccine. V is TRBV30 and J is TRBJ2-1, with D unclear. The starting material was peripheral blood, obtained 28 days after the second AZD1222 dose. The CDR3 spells CAWSVLNEQFF. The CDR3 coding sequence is TGTGCCTGGAGTGTACTGAATGAGCAGTTCTTC.